This T cell receptor (beta chain) was recovered during a study of blood T cell repertoires in COVID-19 (dated by TCRdb to the early 2020s). Background for the entire study: Samples covering the acute and convalescent phases of COVID-19 were provided by collaborators in the United States, Italy and Spain. Subjects who had been exposed to COVID-19, were actively infected with it, or had recovered from it provided the deeply sampled blood TCRbeta repertoires that made up the dataset. Where available, HLA class I and class II types were obtained from metadata supplied by the sample provider rather than from assay-based typing. The prospective study material was composed of cDNA or gDNA derived from T cells, B-cell-depleted T cells, or PBMCs. The sample metadata nearly always contained a de-identified subject ID, COVID-19 status, age in years and sex. Samples were obtained from the ongoing ImmuneRACE study (first 160 participants) and from 950 to 1,500 subjects provided by 6 global collaborators. The repertoires were made available in a free public database intended to serve as a resource for research on the immune response to SARS-CoV-2. Points the paper makes about the study in general: The quantity of clinical and demographic metadata differed by source and by participant and was supplied without curation.

Turning to this clone: Which antigen it targets is not known. Qualities for individual bases were not recorded, and no much larger clone is one base off.

Participants in the prospective study were enrolled through a virtual design, were aged roughly 18 to 100 years, and lived in fewer than 30 United States geographic areas. Cohort assignment in the prospective study relied on participant-reported clinical history from a screening survey and a study questionnaire. For ImmuneRACE Cohort 3, a participant was defined as recovered based on two consecutive negative NP/OP PCR tests, clearance by a healthcare professional, or resolution of symptoms. Mobile phlebotomists in the prospective study collected whole blood, serum and a nasopharyngeal or oropharyngeal swab from every participant. Over a 2-month period, participants in the prospective study had the option of providing additional blood draws and questionnaires. Prospective study blood samples were shipped either frozen or at room temperature before DNA extraction. TCRbeta CDR3 regions were amplified from genomic DNA using the immunoSEQ Assay, a bias-controlled multiplex PCR. Concerning the study's data processing: Within the assay, amplification of reference gene primers was used to estimate how many nucleated cells each sample contained. To quantify the absolute abundance of each unique TCRbeta CDR3 rearrangement, sequence reads were collapsed and filtered. Productive Simpson clonality was computed per sample as the square root of Simpson's diversity index over productive rearrangements. Drawn from immuneACCESS, this table holds only the in-frame rearrangements with V and J called that TCRdb kept. Clones are partly lost; checked studies trace under half to an unresolved V gene and leave the rest unexplained. V, J and clone size were drawn from that table, and D and trimming were deduced from the DNA. The sample profile shows about 250,000 clones; about 93% of them were found once. Of the sample, around 1.8% is held by the ten largest clones.

The source of this sequence is a woman aged 18-35 years who had recovered from COVID-19. Sequencing was performed on PBMCs or T cells enriched from blood (not recorded which).

The DNA sequence is given as TGTGCCAGCAGGACAGGGGGCTACAATGAGCAGTTCTTC. This translates into CASRTGGYNEQFF. The chain is assembled from TRBV28 and TRBJ2-1; TRBD1 agrees with 9 junctional bases. V is trimmed back by 6 bases and J by 3 bases, and the junction contains 0 bases that no gene match accounts for. From the germline V gene, CDR1 is MDHEN and CDR2 is SYDVKM. The CDR3 measures 13 amino acids from cysteine to phenylalanine. Only the CDR3 part of the read is kept: 39 bases, read in frame from the first base.